This T cell receptor beta chain was sequenced for a study of technical replicates of blood from a handful of donors. TCRdb's table, derived via immunoSEQ multiplex PCR, lists solely in-frame clones and lacks some. The sample includes 68,000 or so clones, roughly 93% of them seen just once. Germline CDR1 is LNHDA and CDR2 is SQIVND (reference sequence). Trimming at V came to 6 bases and at J to 3 bases, leaving 3 bases not matched to a gene. This CDR3 has 13 residues. Sequencing was carried out using T cells isolated from PBMCs. The sequence was collected from a human donor in good health. The V call is TRBV19, the J call TRBJ1-2; 8 bases fit TRBD1. In DNA form, the CDR3 reads TGTGCCAGTAGACCGGACAGGGACTATGGCTACACCTTC. As protein: CASRPDRDYGYTF.